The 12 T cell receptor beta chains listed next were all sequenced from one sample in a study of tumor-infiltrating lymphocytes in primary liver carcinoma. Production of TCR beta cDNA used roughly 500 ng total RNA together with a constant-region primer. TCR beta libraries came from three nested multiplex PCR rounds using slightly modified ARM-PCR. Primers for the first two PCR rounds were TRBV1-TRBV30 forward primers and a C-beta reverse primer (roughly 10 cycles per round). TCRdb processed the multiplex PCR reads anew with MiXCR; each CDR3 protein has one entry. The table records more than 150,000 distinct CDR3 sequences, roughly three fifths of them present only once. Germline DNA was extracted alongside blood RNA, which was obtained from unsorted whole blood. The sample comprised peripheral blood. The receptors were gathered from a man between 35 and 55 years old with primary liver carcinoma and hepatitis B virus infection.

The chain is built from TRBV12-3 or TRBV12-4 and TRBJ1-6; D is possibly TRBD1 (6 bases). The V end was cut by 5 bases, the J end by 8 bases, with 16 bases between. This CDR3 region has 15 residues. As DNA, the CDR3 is TGTGCCAGCAGTCTACAGGGTGCGGGTGATTCACCCCTCCACTTT. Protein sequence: CASSLQGAGDSPLHF.

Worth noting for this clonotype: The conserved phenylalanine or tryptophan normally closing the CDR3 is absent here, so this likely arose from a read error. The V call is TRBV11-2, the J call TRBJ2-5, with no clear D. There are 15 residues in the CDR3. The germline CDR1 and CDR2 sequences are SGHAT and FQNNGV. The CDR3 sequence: CASSLAPAFQETQYL. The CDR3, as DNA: TGTGCCAGCAGCTTAGCCCCCGCATTTCAAGAGACTCAGTACCTC.

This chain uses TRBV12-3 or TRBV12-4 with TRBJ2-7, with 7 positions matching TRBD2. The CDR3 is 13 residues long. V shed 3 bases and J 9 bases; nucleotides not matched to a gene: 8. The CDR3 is CASSFGRGTGQYF. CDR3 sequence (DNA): TGTGCCAGCAGTTTTGGGAGGGGTACGGGGCAGTACTTC.

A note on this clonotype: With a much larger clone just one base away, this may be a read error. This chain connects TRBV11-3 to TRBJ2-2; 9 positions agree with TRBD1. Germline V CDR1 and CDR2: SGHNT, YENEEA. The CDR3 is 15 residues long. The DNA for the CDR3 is TGTACCAGCAGCTCGGGACAGGGGAACACCGGGGAGCTGTTTTTT. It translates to CTSSSGQGNTGELFF.

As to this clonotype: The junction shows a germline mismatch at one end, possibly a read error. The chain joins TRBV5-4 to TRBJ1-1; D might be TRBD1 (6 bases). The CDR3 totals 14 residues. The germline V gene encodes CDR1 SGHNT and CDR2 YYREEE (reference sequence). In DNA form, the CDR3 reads TGTGCTAGCAGCCCGGGGACATATAACACTGAAGCTTTCTTT. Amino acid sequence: CASSPGTYNTEAFF.

The CDR3 protein is CASSLDMRLLTTGELFF. CDR3 sequence (DNA): TGTGCCAGCAGCTTAGACATGCGGCTCCTTACCACCGGGGAGCTGTTTTTT. The rearrangement uses TRBV11-2 and TRBJ2-2; D remains unclear. Germline V CDR1 and CDR2: SGHAT, FQNNGV. Trimming took 0 bases from V and 4 from J, leaving 15 bases between them. This CDR3 contains 17 residues. Filled out from reference TRBV11-2 and TRBJ2-2, the complete variable domain reads EAGVAQSPRYKIIEKRQSVAFWCNPISGHATLYWYQQILGQGPKLLIQFQNNGVVDDSQLPKDRFSAERLKGVDSTLKIQPAKLEDSAVYLCASSLDMRLLTTGELFFGEGSRLTVL.

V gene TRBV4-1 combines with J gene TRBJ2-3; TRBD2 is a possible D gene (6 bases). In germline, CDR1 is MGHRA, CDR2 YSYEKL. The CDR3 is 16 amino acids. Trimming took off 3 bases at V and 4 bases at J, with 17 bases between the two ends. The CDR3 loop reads CASSQGLPGIPDTQYF. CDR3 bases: TGCGCCAGCAGCCAGGGACTTCCAGGGATCCCAGATACGCAGTATTTT.

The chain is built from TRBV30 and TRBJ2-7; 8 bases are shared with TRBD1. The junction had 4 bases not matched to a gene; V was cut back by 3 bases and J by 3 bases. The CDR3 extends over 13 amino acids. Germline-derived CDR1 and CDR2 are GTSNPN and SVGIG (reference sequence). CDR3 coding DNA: TGTGCCTGGAGAAACAGGGGGATCTACGAGCAGTACTTC. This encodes CAWRNRGIYEQYF. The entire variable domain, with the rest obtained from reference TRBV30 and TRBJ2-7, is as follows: SQTIHQWPATLVQPVGSPLSLECTVEGTSNPNLYWYRQAAGRGLQLLFYSVGIGQISSEVPQNLSASRPQDRQFILSSKKLLLSDSGFYLCAWRNRGIYEQYFGPGTRLTVT.

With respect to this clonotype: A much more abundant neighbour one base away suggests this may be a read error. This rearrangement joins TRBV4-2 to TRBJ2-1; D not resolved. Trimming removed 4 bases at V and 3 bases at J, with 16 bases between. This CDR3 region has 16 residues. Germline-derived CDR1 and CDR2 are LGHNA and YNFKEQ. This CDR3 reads CASSLEARGGYNEQFF. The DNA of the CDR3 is TGTGCCAGCAGCCTAGAGGCCCGAGGCGGCTACAATGAGCAGTTCTTC.

CDR3 region: CASSLTRSGNQPQHF. The CDR3 DNA follows: TGTGCCAGCAGTTTAACCCGCTCGGGTAATCAGCCCCAGCATTTT. The chain carries TRBV6-5 and TRBJ1-5; the D is unclear. With 4 bases removed from V and 4 bases from J, the gap between germline ends came to 14 bases. This CDR3 has 15 residues. The germline V gene has CDR1 MNHEY and CDR2 SVGAGI.

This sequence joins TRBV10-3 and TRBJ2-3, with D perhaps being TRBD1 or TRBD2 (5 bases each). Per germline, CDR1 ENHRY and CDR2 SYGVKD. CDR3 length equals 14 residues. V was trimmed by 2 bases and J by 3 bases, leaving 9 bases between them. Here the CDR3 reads CAISEEGPTDTQYF. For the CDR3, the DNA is TGTGCCATCAGTGAGGAGGGGCCTACAGATACGCAGTATTTT.

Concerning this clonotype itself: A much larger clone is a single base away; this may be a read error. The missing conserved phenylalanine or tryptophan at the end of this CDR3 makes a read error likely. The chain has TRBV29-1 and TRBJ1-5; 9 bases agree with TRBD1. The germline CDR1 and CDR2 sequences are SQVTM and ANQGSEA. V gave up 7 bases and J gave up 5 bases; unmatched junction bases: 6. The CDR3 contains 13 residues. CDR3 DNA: TGCAGCGCGGGACAGGGAACAGATCAGCCCCAGCATTGT. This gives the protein CSAGQGTDQPQHC.